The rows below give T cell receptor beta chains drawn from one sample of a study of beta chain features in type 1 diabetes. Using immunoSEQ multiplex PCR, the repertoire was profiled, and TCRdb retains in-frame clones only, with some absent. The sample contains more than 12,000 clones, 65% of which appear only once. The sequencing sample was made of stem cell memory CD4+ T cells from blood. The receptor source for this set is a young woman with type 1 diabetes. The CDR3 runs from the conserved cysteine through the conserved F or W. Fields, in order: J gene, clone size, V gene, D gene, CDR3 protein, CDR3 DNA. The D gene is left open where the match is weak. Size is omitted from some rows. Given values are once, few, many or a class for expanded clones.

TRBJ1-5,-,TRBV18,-,CASSPSSNQPQHF,TGTGCCAGCTCCCCTTCTAGCAATCAGCCCCAGCATTTT
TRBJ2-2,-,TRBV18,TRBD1,CASSPQGGPNTGELFF,TGTGCCAGCTCACCACAAGGGGGCCCGAACACCGGGGAGCTGTTTTTT
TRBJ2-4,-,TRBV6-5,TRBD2,CASTLNAGGDIQYF,TGTGCCAGCACCTTGAATGCGGGGGGTGACATTCAGTACTTC
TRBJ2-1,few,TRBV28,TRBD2,CASSLTSAGNEQFF,TGTGCCAGCAGTTTGACTAGCGCGGGGAATGAGCAGTTCTTC
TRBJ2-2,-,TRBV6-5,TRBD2,CASTWGGPGTGELFF,TGTGCCAGCACTTGGGGAGGGCCGGGGACCGGGGAGCTGTTTTTT
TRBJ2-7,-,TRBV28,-,CASTTQSSPRERQYF,TGTGCCAGCACTACACAATCAAGTCCACGGGAGAGGCAGTACTTC
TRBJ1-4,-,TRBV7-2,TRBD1,CASSTQGEQEKLFF,TGTGCCAGCAGCACCCAGGGGGAGCAAGAAAAACTGTTTTTT
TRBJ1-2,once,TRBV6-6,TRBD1,CASSLTGANYGYTF,TGTGCCAGCAGCCTGACAGGGGCTAACTATGGCTACACCTTC
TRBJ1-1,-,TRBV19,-,CASSGGANLNTEAFF,TGTGCCAGTAGTGGGGGGGCCAACTTGAACACTGAAGCTTTCTTT
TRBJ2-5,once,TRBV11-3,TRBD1,CASSHLTGVETQYF,TGTGCCAGCAGCCACCTGACAGGGGTGGAGACCCAGTACTTC
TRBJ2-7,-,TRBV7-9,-,CASSLAGGRHEQYF,TGTGCCAGCAGCTTAGCGGGAGGCCGCCACGAGCAGTACTTC
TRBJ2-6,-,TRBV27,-,CASSLVAGTGANVLTF,TGTGCCAGCAGTTTGGTCGCAGGGACTGGGGCCAACGTCCTGACTTTC
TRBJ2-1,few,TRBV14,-,CASSPPFGRIGYNEQFF,TGTGCCAGCAGCCCCCCCTTTGGCAGAATTGGTTACAATGAGCAGTTCTTC
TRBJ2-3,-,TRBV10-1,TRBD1,CASSARGTQYF,TGCGCCAGCAGCGCCAGGGGGACGCAGTATTTT
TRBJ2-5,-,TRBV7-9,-,CASSLAGGFETQYF,TGTGCCAGCAGCTTAGCCGGTGGTTTCGAGACCCAGTACTTC
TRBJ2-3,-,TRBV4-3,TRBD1,CASSQGQGDTQYF,TGCGCCAGCAGCCAGGGACAGGGGGATACGCAGTATTTT
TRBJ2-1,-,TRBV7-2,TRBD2,CASSPRGTGGNEQFF,TGTGCCAGCAGCCCCCGGGGTACGGGGGGGAATGAGCAGTTCTTC
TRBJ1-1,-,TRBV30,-,CAWSAPKGENTEAFF,TGTGCCTGGAGTGCCCCCAAAGGGGAGAACACTGAAGCTTTCTTT
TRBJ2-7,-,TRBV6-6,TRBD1,CASRSGTENSYEQYF,TGTGCCAGCAGGTCCGGGACAGAAAACTCCTACGAGCAGTACTTC
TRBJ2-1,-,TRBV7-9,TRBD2,CASSASGGAYNEQFF,TGTGCCAGCAGCGCAAGCGGGGGGGCCTACAATGAGCAGTTCTTC
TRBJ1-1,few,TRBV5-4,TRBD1,CASSPRDREVAEAFF,TGTGCCAGCAGCCCCCGGGACAGGGAAGTCGCTGAAGCTTTCTTT
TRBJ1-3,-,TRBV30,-,CAWSVGDTIYF,TGTGCCTGGAGTGTAGGGGACACCATATATTTT
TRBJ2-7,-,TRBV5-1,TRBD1,CASSLVTGEFVEQYF,TGCGCCAGCAGCTTGGTAACAGGGGAGTTCGTCGAGCAGTACTTC
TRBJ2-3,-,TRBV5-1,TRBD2,CASSLVQREKADTQYF,TGCGCCAGCAGCTTGGTCCAGCGGGAAAAGGCTGATACGCAGTATTTT
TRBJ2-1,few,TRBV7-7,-,CASSLGSSYNEQFF,TGTGCCAGCAGCCTGGGCAGCTCCTACAATGAGCAGTTCTTC
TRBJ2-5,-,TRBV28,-,CASSTQGETQYF,TGTGCCAGCAGTACTCAGGGGGAGACCCAGTACTTC
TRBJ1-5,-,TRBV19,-,CASSIGTQIERKPQHF,TGTGCCAGTAGTATTGGGACACAAATCGAGAGAAAGCCCCAGCATTTT
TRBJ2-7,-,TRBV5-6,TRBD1,CASSPRDRYYEQYF,TGTGCCAGCAGCCCCCGGGACAGGTACTACGAGCAGTACTTC
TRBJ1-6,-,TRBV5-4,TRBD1,CASSPGTAFRYQALHF,TGTGCCAGCAGCCCCGGGACAGCGTTTCGGTATCAGGCCCTCCACTTT
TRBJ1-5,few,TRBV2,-,CASSEGSGLRGPQHF,TGTGCCAGCAGTGAAGGGTCAGGTCTCCGGGGGCCCCAGCATTTT
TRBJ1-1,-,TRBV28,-,CASTLGAAGNTEAFF,TGTGCCAGCACCCTGGGGGCAGCTGGGAACACTGAAGCTTTCTTT
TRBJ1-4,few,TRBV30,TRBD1,CAQQIGTANEKLFF,TGTGCCCAACAGATCGGGACAGCGAATGAAAAACTGTTTTTT
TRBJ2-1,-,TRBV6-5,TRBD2,CASSYTSGSYNEQFF,TGTGCCAGCAGTTACACTAGCGGGAGTTACAATGAGCAGTTCTTC
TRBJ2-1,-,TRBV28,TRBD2,CASRKPGGYNEQFF,TGTGCCAGCAGAAAACCGGGAGGTTACAATGAGCAGTTCTTC
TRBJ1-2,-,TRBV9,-,CASSGPWGGNYGYTF,TGTGCCAGCAGCGGCCCGTGGGGGGGCAACTATGGCTACACCTTC
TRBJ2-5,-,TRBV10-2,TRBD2,CASKLAGAQETQYF,TGCGCCAGCAAACTAGCGGGCGCCCAAGAGACCCAGTACTTC
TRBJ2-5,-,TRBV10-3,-,CAIREGLDRETQYF,TGTGCCATCAGGGAAGGACTGGACCGAGAGACCCAGTACTTC
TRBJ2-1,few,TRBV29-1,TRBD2,CSVFGLAGREQFF,TGCAGCGTCTTTGGACTAGCGGGAAGGGAGCAGTTCTTC
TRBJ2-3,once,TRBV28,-,CASSSFALNRESTDTQYF,TGTGCCAGCAGTTCTTTTGCTCTGAACCGGGAGTCCACAGATACGCAGTATTTT
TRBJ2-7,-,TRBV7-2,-,CASSLERAYEQYF,TGTGCCAGCAGCTTGGAGCGGGCCTACGAGCAGTACTTC
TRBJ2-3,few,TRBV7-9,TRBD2,CASSARLATITDTQYF,TGTGCCAGCAGCGCCAGACTAGCGACCATCACAGATACGCAGTATTTT
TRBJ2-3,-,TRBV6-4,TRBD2,CASRAGLNTDTQYF,TGTGCCAGCAGAGCGGGACTAAACACAGATACGCAGTATTTT
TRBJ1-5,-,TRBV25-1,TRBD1,CASSQTGSNQPQHF,TGTGCCAGCAGCCAGACAGGGAGCAATCAGCCCCAGCATTTT
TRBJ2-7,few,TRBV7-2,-,CASSLLYEQYF,TGTGCCAGCAGCTTACTGTACGAGCAGTACTTC
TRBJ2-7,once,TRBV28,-,CASSFLGLTLEQYF,TGTGCCAGCAGTTTTTTGGGCCTAACCCTCGAGCAGTACTTC